This T cell receptor (beta chain) originates from a study of a mutant IDH1 vaccine in newly diagnosed glioma listed by TCRdb under 2021. Study-level background: Vaccination began 4-6 weeks after radiotherapy alone, or alongside temozolomide cycles in the chemotherapy-containing groups. Peripheral blood was drawn at six visits: V03 (baseline), V05, V07, V10, V12 and V13. Visit V12 was the week-35 safety follow-up and visit V13 was the week-47 end of study. For exploratory analyses, some 24 treated patients had longitudinal TCRB deep sequencing done wherever samples were available. The roughly 30 treated patients were approximately 62% male and around 40% female, with a mean age of about 38 years. Prior to enrollment, standard therapy consisting of radiotherapy alone, temozolomide alone, or radiochemotherapy with temozolomide had been administered to patients, with the combination being received by most patients.

The library was obtained by the immunoSEQ multiplex PCR assay. Rearranged TCR beta chain sequences were amplified with the hsTCRB Kit following the manufacturer's protocol. TCRB libraries were sequenced on an Illumina MiSeq. Processing in the source paper ran as follows. Demultiplexing, trimming and gene mapping were performed with the kit vendor's proprietary platform. TCRdb provides this immuneACCESS table in a form limited to in-frame rearrangements. Some clones are lacking; in checked studies, under half of them reflect an unresolved V gene, and why the rest are absent is not known. V and J calls and clone size are those listed in that table; D and trimming were worked out from the DNA. The sample table records 30,000 to 40,000 clones; 80% of these occur just once. The ten largest clones add up to approximately 3.2% of the sample. This specimen's time point label, per the study, means: week 35, safety follow-up. Each vaccine dose, consisting of 300 ug of a 20-mer mutant IDH1 peptide in Montanide, was administered subcutaneously with topical imiquimod. Patients were given eight vaccinations, in weeks 1, 3, 5, 7, 11, 15, 19 and 23, which matched visits V03 through V10. Newly diagnosed WHO grade 3 or 4 IDH1-mutant astrocytomas showing loss of nuclear ATRX were present in the donors. The samples were drawn from NOA16, a multicentre, single-arm, open-label phase I trial in Germany that tested a mutant IDH1 peptide vaccine in humans for the first time. Genomic DNA for TCRB sequencing was extracted from EDTA blood using the DNeasy Blood and Tissue Kit.

General conclusions and limits of the study: Pseudoprogression seemed to be unrelated to changes in the top peripheral T cell clonotypes found by TCRB sequencing. Selection of PBMC samples for TCRB deep sequencing was based on availability. Across multiple MHC alleles, vaccine-induced immune responses were seen in around 93% of patients. According to the authors, sample limitations meant that analyses of patient blood samples could not be reproduced.

CDR1 and CDR2 were assigned from the germline V gene (reference sequence) as SEHNR and FQNEAQ. Trimming takes 0 bases from V and 2 bases from J, and the germline ends sit 6 bases apart. There are 14 amino acids in the CDR3, from cysteine to phenylalanine inclusive. Only the CDR3 DNA is retained, 42 bases long and in frame from the first base. As to this clone: Which antigen it targets is not known. Base qualities are missing; no much larger clone stands one base away.

This receptor was taken from a man aged 35-49 years with glioma. Some clones in this sample may be carry-over from other donors' samples. Here the chain combines TRBV7-9 and TRBJ2-3; the D gene remains uncertain. This material consisted of PBMCs, taken from a glioma patient whose treatment included an IDH1 peptide vaccine. For the CDR3, the sequence is CASSLAANTDTQYF. The nucleotides are TGTGCCAGCAGCTTAGCGGCTAACACAGATACGCAGTATTTT.